This TCR beta chain stems from a study of beta chain features in type 1 diabetes. Study background: There was similarity between patients and healthy donors in age, gender and cell yields. Findings of the study overall: Patients' naive, central memory and Treg TCRB repertoires seemed closer to one another than those of healthy donors. Among patients with Type 1 diabetes, TCRB CDR3s were moderately but significantly shorter in every one of the four CD4+ subsets.

This clone was counted between two and nine times. Its cognate antigen is unknown. The CDR3 sequence is 17 residues long. Expressed TCRB transcripts were sequenced, since all the RNA that had been isolated was reverse transcribed. Sequencing was performed with immunoSEQ multiplex PCR; in TCRdb, only in-frame clones are kept and a portion is missing. The table includes 230,000 or so clones, 16% detected once. The material sequenced was naive CD4+ T cells from blood. The source of this sequence is a young man with type 1 diabetes. The V and J genes are TRBV21-1 and TRBJ1-1; the listed D gene, TRBD1, was not tested against the DNA. TRBV21-1 constitutes a pseudogene. Here the CDR3 reads CASSKIPATGMNTEAFF. In nucleotides, the CDR3 is TGTGCCAGCAGCAAAATACCGGCGACAGGTATGAACACTGAAGCTTTCTTT.